This T cell receptor beta chain was sequenced for a study of early T cells in non-severe SARS-CoV-2 infection. Study-wide background: Bulk RNA taken from unsorted whole blood was sequenced, leaving chains unpaired. Study-wide results and limits: Using VDJdb, the matching emphasized anti-spike CD8 responses while missing private and CD4 specificities.

This clonotype was counted many times. Its antigen is currently unknown. Unique molecular identifiers were affixed to single, distinct cDNA molecules. TCRdb processed the 5' RACE reads anew with MiXCR; each CDR3 protein has one entry. The sample gives about 26,000 distinct CDR3 sequences, about 4.5% of which show up once; 4.5% to 7% is in the top ten. The CDR3 loop spans 14 amino acids. Germline-derived CDR1 and CDR2 are SGHVS and FNYEAQ. The trim removed 4 bases at V and 4 bases at J, leaving 6 bases unmatched. Sequenced: whole blood. The sequence came from an adult who was a healthcare worker with PCR-confirmed SARS-CoV-2 infection or an uninfected control (not recorded which). The V gene is TRBV7-6, the J gene TRBJ1-1; 7 nucleotides align to TRBD1. This CDR3 reads CASSSRDRGTEAFF. The CDR3 nucleotides are TGTGCCAGCAGCTCACGGGACAGAGGCACTGAAGCTTTCTTT.